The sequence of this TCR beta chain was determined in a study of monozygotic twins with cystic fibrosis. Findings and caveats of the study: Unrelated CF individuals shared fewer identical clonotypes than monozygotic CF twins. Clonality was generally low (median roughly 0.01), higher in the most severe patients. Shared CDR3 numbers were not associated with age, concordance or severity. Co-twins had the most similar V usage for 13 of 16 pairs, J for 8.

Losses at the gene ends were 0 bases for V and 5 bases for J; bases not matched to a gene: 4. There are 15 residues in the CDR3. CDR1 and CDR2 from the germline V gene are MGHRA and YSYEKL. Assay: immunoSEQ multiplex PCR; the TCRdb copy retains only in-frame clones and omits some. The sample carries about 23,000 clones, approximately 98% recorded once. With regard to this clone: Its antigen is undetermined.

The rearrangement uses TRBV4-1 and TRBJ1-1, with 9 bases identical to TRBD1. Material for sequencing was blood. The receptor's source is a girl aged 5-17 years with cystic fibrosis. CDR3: CASSQEGQGGTEAFF. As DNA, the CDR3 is TGCGCCAGCAGCCAAGAGGGACAGGGCGGGACTGAAGCTTTCTTT.